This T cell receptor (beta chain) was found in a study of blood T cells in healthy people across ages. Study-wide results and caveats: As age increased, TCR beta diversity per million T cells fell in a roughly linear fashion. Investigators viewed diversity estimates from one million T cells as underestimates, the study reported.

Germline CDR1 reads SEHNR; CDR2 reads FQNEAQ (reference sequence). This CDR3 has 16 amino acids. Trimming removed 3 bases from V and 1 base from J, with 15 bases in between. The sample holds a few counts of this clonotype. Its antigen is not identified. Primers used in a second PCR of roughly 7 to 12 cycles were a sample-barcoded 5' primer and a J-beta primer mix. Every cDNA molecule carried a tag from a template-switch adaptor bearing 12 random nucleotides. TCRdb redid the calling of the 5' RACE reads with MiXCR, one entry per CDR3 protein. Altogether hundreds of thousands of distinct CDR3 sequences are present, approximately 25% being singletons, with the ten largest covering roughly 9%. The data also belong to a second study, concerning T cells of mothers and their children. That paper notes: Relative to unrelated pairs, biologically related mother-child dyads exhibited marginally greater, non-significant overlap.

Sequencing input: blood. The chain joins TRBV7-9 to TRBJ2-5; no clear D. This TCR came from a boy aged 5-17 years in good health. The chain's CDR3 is CASSFEGRRSQETQYF. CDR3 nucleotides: TGTGCCAGCAGCTTTGAAGGGCGGCGCTCCCAAGAGACCCAGTACTTC.